Presented here are 11 T cell receptor beta chains from one specimen sequenced in a study of cytomegalovirus exposure and HLA in healthy donors. The PCR made use of 60 Vbeta and 13 Jbeta primers. Measured with immunoSEQ multiplex PCR; TCRdb has only the in-frame clones, and not every one. The sample lists over 130,000 clones, roughly 65% seen once, with approximately 1.8% in the top ten. Sequencing used PBMCs. These receptors were obtained from a woman under 40 in good health and CMV-seronegative.

The chain couples TRBV7-9 to TRBJ2-5, with 9 bases fitting TRBD1. CDR3 length: 15 residues. CDR1 is SEHNR, CDR2 FQNEAQ, per germline (reference sequence). After removal of 5 bases from V and 4 bases from J, the junction contained 8 bases not matched to a gene. The CDR3 region has the DNA TGTGCCAGCAGCCTAACAGGGGGCGCCGGAGAGACCCAGTACTTC. Its translation: CASSLTGGAGETQYF.

The V and J genes are TRBV5-1 and TRBJ2-5, with D perhaps matching TRBD2 (8 bases). The DNA end lines up better with TRBJ2-7; the J call may be wrong. This CDR3 is built from 18 residues. Germline V gene lookup returns CDR1 SGHRS and CDR2 YFSETQ. The CDR3 reads CASSLRGDRAGVSYEQYF. CDR3 coding DNA: TGCGCCAGCAGCTTGAGGGGGGACAGAGCGGGAGTCTCCTACGAGCAGTACTTC.

The rearrangement uses TRBV6-1 and TRBJ2-1; 8 bases are shared with TRBD2. The germline gives CDR1 MNHNS, CDR2 SASEGT. This CDR3 contains 14 residues. With 6 bases clipped from V and 3 bases from J, the junction kept 4 bases outside the gene matches. In nucleotides, the CDR3 is TGTGCCAGCAGCGGGGGGGCCGTCTACAATGAGCAGTTCTTC. This codes for CASSGGAVYNEQFF.

The V and J genes are TRBV2 and TRBJ2-5, with D hard to call. Germline V gene sequence: CDR1 SNHLY, CDR2 FYNNEI. Trimming pared 6 bases from V and 0 bases from J, leaving 5 bases between. This CDR3 region has 12 residues. Here the CDR3 DNA reads TGTGCCAGCAGGTCTTACCAAGAGACCCAGTACTTC. Translated, it gives CASRSYQETQYF.

The V call is TRBV18, the J call TRBJ2-7; perhaps TRBD2 as D (5 bases). V was trimmed by 1 base and J by 6 bases, leaving 16 bases between them. The germline CDR1 and CDR2 sequences are KGHSH and LQKENI. This CDR3 spans 15 amino acids. The CDR3 loop reads CASSPRVTRGGEQYF. The CDR3 coding sequence is TGTGCCAGCTCACCACGGGTGACCCGAGGAGGCGAGCAGTACTTC.

This clone appeared a few times. The chain recombines TRBV5-6 with TRBJ1-6, with 11 positions matching TRBD1. CDR3 length: 15 amino acids. CDR1 SGHDT and CDR2 YYEEEE come from the germline V gene. V shed 3 bases and J 9 bases; nucleotides not matched to a gene: 5. The CDR3: CASSSSGTGGSPLHF. DNA for the CDR3: TGTGCCAGCAGCTCGTCCGGGACAGGGGGTTCACCCCTCCACTTT.

With respect to this clone: At one end the junction does not follow the germline gene, possibly because of a read error. V usage is TRBV7-9 and J usage is TRBJ2-3, with 12 bases matching TRBD2. This CDR3 has 17 residues. Germline V CDR1 and CDR2: SEHNR, FQNEAQ (reference sequence). CDR3 residues: CSSSLGGLAGITDTQYF. CDR3 bases: TGTTCCAGCAGCTTAGGTGGACTAGCGGGGATCACAGATACGCAGTATTTT.

The chain carries TRBV5-6 and TRBJ2-7; D perhaps matches TRBD2 (5 bases). V shed 4 bases and J shed 4 bases, with 18 bases lying between them. Germline values: CDR1 SGHDT, CDR2 YYEEEE. This CDR3 has 15 residues. CDR3 sequence reads: CASSPRTSIGYEQYV. Written as DNA, the CDR3 is TGTGCCAGCAGCCCACGGACTTCAATCGGATACGAGCAGTACGTC.

This clone appeared a single time. V usage is TRBV4-2 and J usage is TRBJ1-6; D gene ambiguous. CDR1 and CDR2 from the germline V gene are LGHNA and YNFKEQ. Trimming removed 1 base at V and 3 bases at J, with 13 bases between. This CDR3 has 17 residues. DNA of the CDR3: TGTGCCAGCAGCCAAGGCAGAGGGCTCGACTATAATTCACCCCTCCACTTT. Protein: CASSQGRGLDYNSPLHF.

V is TRBV19 and J is TRBJ2-5; the match to TRBD2 covers 15 bases. Trimming at V came to 4 bases and at J to 5 bases, leaving 8 bases not matched to a gene. This CDR3 is built from 17 residues. Per the germline V gene, CDR1 is LNHDA and CDR2 is SQIVND (reference sequence). The CDR3, as DNA: TGTGCCAGTAGTAAGGGACTAGCGGGGGGAGTTGGGGAGACCCAGTACTTC. It yields the protein CASSKGLAGGVGETQYF.

The gene calls are TRBV6-6 and TRBJ1-5; D uncertain. CDR1 is MNHNY, CDR2 SVGAGI, per germline (reference sequence). V was pared by 6 bases and J by 5 bases, with 5 bases between. The CDR3 runs to 11 residues. The CDR3 DNA reads TGTGCCAGCAGGTCTGATCAGCCCCAGCATTTT. Amino acid sequence: CASRSDQPQHF.